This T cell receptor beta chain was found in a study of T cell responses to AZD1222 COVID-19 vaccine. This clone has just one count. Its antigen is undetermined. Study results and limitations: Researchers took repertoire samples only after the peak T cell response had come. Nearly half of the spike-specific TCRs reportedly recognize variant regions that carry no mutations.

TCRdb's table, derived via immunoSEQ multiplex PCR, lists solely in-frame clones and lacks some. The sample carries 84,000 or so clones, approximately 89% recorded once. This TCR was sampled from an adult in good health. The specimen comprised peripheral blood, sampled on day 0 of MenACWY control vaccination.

CDR3: CASRTGHSLDYGYTF. CDR3 DNA: TGTGCCAGCAGAACGGGACACTCTTTAGACTATGGCTACACCTTC. The chain employs TRBV28 and TRBJ1-2; D might be TRBD1 (6 bases). CDR1 is MDHEN and CDR2 is SYDVKM in the germline V gene. Between the trimmed V and J ends, which lost 6 bases and 3 bases, there was a span of 17 bases. This CDR3 has 15 amino acids.